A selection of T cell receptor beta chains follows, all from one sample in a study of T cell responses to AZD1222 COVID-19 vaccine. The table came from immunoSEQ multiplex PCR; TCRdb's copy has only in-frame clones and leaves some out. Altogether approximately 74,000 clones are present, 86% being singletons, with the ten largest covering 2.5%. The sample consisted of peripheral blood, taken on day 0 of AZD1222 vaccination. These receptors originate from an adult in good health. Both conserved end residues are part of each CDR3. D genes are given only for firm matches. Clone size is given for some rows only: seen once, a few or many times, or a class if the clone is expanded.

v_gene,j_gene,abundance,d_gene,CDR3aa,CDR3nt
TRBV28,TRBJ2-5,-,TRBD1,CASSMGQPQETQYF,TGTGCCAGCAGTATGGGACAGCCCCAAGAGACCCAGTACTTC
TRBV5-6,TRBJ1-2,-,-,CASSQNQGLGYTF,TGTGCCAGCAGCCAGAACCAGGGGTTGGGCTACACCTTC
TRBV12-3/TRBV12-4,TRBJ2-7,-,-,CASSLENWGEQYF,TGTGCCAGCAGTCTGGAGAATTGGGGCGAGCAGTACTTC
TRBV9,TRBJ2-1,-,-,CASSVGGGQVSYNEQFF,TGTGCCAGCAGCGTAGGGGGGGGACAGGTGTCCTACAATGAGCAGTTCTTC
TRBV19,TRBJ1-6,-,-,CASSIQNSPLHF,TGTGCCAGTAGTATCCAGAATTCACCCCTCCACTTT
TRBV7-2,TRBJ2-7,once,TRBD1,CASSLGTGEYEQYF,TGTGCCAGCAGCTTAGGGACAGGAGAATACGAGCAGTACTTC
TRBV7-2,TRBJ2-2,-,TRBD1,CASSGFTGGTGELFF,TGTGCCAGCAGCGGATTCACAGGGGGCACCGGGGAGCTGTTTTTT
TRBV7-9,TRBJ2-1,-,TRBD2,CASSLGTSGEQFF,TGTGCCAGCAGCTTAGGAACTAGCGGAGAGCAGTTCTTC
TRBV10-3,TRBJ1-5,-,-,CAISEDGYSNQPQHF,TGTGCCATCAGTGAGGATGGGTATAGCAATCAGCCCCAGCATTTT
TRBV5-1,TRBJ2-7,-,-,CASSLGRGEQYF,TGCGCCAGCAGCTTGGGTAGGGGCGAGCAGTACTTC
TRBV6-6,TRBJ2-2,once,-,CASSLDSPDGELFF,TGTGCCAGCAGTCTAGACTCCCCTGACGGGGAGCTGTTTTTT
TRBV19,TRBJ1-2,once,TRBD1,CASSGQGRGYTF,TGTGCCAGTAGTGGACAGGGAAGGGGCTACACCTTC
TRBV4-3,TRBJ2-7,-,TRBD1,CASSHTGTDWRYGSYEQYF,TGCGCCAGCAGCCATACCGGGACAGACTGGCGCTATGGCTCCTACGAGCAGTACTTC
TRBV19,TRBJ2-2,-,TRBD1,CASRIDRAGGELFF,TGTGCCAGTAGAATTGACAGGGCGGGCGGGGAGCTGTTTTTT
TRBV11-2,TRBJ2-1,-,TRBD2,CASLVAGGNNEQFF,TGTGCCAGCTTGGTAGCGGGGGGGAACAATGAGCAGTTCTTC
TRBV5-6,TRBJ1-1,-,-,CASSFGVDTEAFF,TGTGCCAGCAGCTTTGGGGTGGACACTGAAGCTTTCTTT
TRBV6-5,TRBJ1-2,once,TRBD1,CASRATGGLGGYTF,TGTGCCAGCAGGGCGACAGGGGGCCTGGGGGGCTACACCTTC
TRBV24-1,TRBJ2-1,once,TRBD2,CATGLAGAPADEQFF,TGTGCCACCGGTCTCGCGGGAGCACCGGCGGATGAGCAGTTCTTC
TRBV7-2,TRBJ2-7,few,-,CASSLVGQPLNEQYF,TGTGCCAGCAGCTTAGTAGGACAGCCCTTGAACGAGCAGTACTTC
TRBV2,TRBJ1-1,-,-,CASGRGENTEAFF,TGTGCCAGCGGACGAGGGGAGAACACTGAAGCTTTCTTT
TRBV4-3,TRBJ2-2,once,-,CASSQSGTRSTGELFF,TGCGCCAGCAGCCAGAGCGGTACGCGAAGCACCGGGGAGCTGTTTTTT
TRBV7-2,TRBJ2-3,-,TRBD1,CASSSAGTAFTDTQYF,TGTGCCAGCAGCTCCGCTGGGACAGCTTTCACAGATACGCAGTATTTT